These 7 T cell receptor beta chains were sequenced from one sample in a study of blood T cell repertoires in COVID-19. The assay was immunoSEQ multiplex PCR, and TCRdb's table has in-frame clones only and misses some. The table shows fewer than 500,000 clones, with around 87% occurring only once. What was sequenced was PBMCs or T cells enriched from blood (not recorded which). The receptors shown here come from a man aged 25 to 40 who had recovered from COVID-19.

The chain has TRBV9 and TRBJ1-4, with D possibly matching TRBD1 (5 bases). In germline, CDR1 is SGDLS, CDR2 YYNGEE. This CDR3 has 12 residues. The V gene lost 6 bases and the J gene lost 10 bases, with 13 bases spanning the gap. CDR3 loop: CASNDAGGKLFF. The CDR3 nucleotides read TGTGCCAGCAATGATGCGGGGGGAAAACTGTTTTTT.

The chain joins TRBV2 to TRBJ2-4; 9 nucleotides match TRBD1. Looked up from germline, CDR1 is SNHLY and CDR2 is FYNNEI. J lost 1 base, V lost 6 bases, and 7 bases had no gene match. The CDR3 is 16 residues long. CDR3 in DNA: TGTGCCAGCAGAGGACAGGGGACGGGGGCCAAAAACATTCAGTACTTC. It encodes CASRGQGTGAKNIQYF.

The V gene is TRBV10-3, the J gene TRBJ2-7, with D perhaps matching TRBD1 (5 bases). Germline-derived CDR1 and CDR2 are ENHRY and SYGVKD. This CDR3 comprises 14 residues. V shed 6 bases and J shed 2 bases, with 14 bases lying between them. The CDR3 loop is CAISLTVGPYEQYF. The CDR3 DNA sequence: TGTGCCATCAGCTTGACAGTTGGACCCTACGAGCAGTACTTC.

V and J are TRBV30 and TRBJ1-6; D gene ambiguous. V shed 5 bases and J shed 13 bases, with 15 bases lying between them. This CDR3 region has 12 residues. Looked up from germline, CDR1 is GTSNPN and CDR2 is SVGIG (reference sequence). The CDR3 sequence is CAWDRTQVPLHF. CDR3 bases: TGTGCCTGGGATCGAACCCAGGTTCCCCTCCACTTT.

This chain joins TRBV18 and TRBJ2-3; D not certain. Germline V CDR1 and CDR2: KGHSH, LQKENI. The V and J ends lost 3 bases and 4 bases respectively, with 5 bases between them. The CDR3 has 12 residues. Written as DNA, the CDR3 is TGTGCCAGCTCACCCAAATCAGATACGCAGTATTTT. This gives the protein CASSPKSDTQYF.

V and J are TRBV7-9 and TRBJ1-5; D remains ambiguous. The V gene lost 1 base and the J gene lost 5 bases, with 6 bases spanning the gap. There are 13 residues in the CDR3. The germline CDR1 and CDR2 sequences are SEHNR and FQNEAQ (reference sequence). In nucleotides, the CDR3 is TGTGCCAGCAGCTTAGGAGATTATCAGCCCCAGCATTTT. This translates into CASSLGDYQPQHF.

The chain joins TRBV30 to TRBJ1-3; 7 bases line up with TRBD1. This CDR3 spans 14 amino acids. Germline lookup yields CDR1 GTSNPN and CDR2 SVGIG (reference sequence). Trimming cost V 0 bases and J 4 bases; bases outside gene matches: 3. The CDR3, as DNA: TGTGCCTGGAGTGTGGAGACAGGGGGAAACACCATATATTTT. Amino acids: CAWSVETGGNTIYF. The complete variable domain, with remaining parts taken from reference TRBV30 and TRBJ1-3, reads SQTIHQWPATLVQPVGSPLSLECTVEGTSNPNLYWYRQAAGRGLQLLFYSVGIGQISSEVPQNLSASRPQDRQFILSSKKLLLSDSGFYLCAWSVETGGNTIYFGEGSWLTVV.